Each of the 7 T cell receptor beta chains below was sequenced from the same sample in a study of T cell responses to AZD1222 COVID-19 vaccine. Clones were sequenced by immunoSEQ multiplex PCR, and TCRdb holds only the in-frame ones, with some missing. This table has about 60,000 clones, approximately 80% appearing once. Source: peripheral blood, taken 28 days after the second AZD1222 dose. These receptors were collected from an adult who received the AZD1222 COVID-19 vaccine.

CDR3 sequence (DNA): TGTGCCAGCGAGAGCTACGGTAGCACAGATACGCAGTATTTT. Translation gives CASESYGSTDTQYF. The chain employs TRBV28 and TRBJ2-3; D is undetermined. The CDR3 spans 14 residues. From germline, CDR1 is MDHEN and CDR2 SYDVKM. V was cut by 8 bases and J by 0 bases, with 12 bases left in between.

The J gene is TRBJ1-5, the V gene TRBV28, with 7 positions matching TRBD1. The CDR3 loop spans 14 amino acids. Trimming at V came to 6 bases and at J to 7 bases, leaving 9 bases not matched to a gene. Germline V gene lookup returns CDR1 MDHEN and CDR2 SYDVKM. DNA of the CDR3: TGTGCCAGCAGATCAACAGGGGAGGGGCAGCCCCAGCATTTT. Translated, it gives CASRSTGEGQPQHF.

This chain uses TRBV5-1 with TRBJ1-1; 7 nucleotides align to TRBD1. The V and J ends lost 3 bases and 6 bases, in that order; junction bases with no gene match: 8. This CDR3 comprises 14 residues. In germline, CDR1 is SGHRS, CDR2 YFSETQ. CDR3: CASSSSTGVPEAFF. CDR3 sequence (DNA): TGCGCCAGCAGCTCAAGTACAGGGGTCCCTGAAGCTTTCTTT.

The CDR3 spells CASSQDSRGGNSPLHF. The CDR3 DNA sequence: TGTGCCAGCAGCCAAGATAGCCGGGGAGGCAATTCACCCCTCCACTTT. The chain has TRBV3-1 (or the pseudogene TRBV3-2) and TRBJ1-6; D is undetermined. Trimming shortened V by 0 bases and J by 7 bases, and 13 bases separated the two germline ends. The CDR3 extends over 16 amino acids. The V gene's germline CDR1 is LGHDT and CDR2 YNNKEL (reference sequence).

The V gene is TRBV19, the J gene TRBJ1-1; the match to TRBD1 covers 8 bases. This CDR3 comprises 13 residues. V shed 8 bases, J shed 3 bases, and the junction held 5 bases outside the gene matches. Germline CDR1 LNHDA, CDR2 SQIVND (reference sequence). The CDR3 sequence: CASSDRGDTEAFF. Here the CDR3 DNA reads TGTGCCAGTTCAGACAGGGGAGACACTGAAGCTTTCTTT.

The chain carries TRBV28 and TRBJ1-1, with D perhaps TRBD1 (5 bases). The germline V and J ends were trimmed by 6 bases and 4 bases, with 21 bases remaining between them. CDR1 MDHEN and CDR2 SYDVKM come from the germline V gene. This CDR3 is built from 16 residues. The CDR3 DNA reads TGTGCCAGCAGCCCCCCGGTTGGGGGATGGAGCACTGAAGCTTTCTTT. This encodes CASSPPVGGWSTEAFF.

The rearrangement joins TRBV6-1 to TRBJ1-3; D gene ambiguous. This CDR3 spans 14 amino acids. Germline lookup yields CDR1 MNHNS and CDR2 SASEGT. V was pared by 0 bases and J by 4 bases, with 7 bases between. DNA of the CDR3: TGTGCCAGCAGTGAAGCATCACAGGGAAACACCATATATTTT. Protein sequence: CASSEASQGNTIYF.